Sequencing of this TCR beta chain was carried out in a study of brain T cells in children with intractable seizures. Study conclusions and caveats: HCMV serostatus was not known, and viral specificity came from CDR3 similarity only.

Germline CDR1 reads LNHDA; CDR2 reads SQIVND (reference sequence). Trimming left V 5 bases short and J 5 bases short, with 10 bases between. This CDR3 spans 12 amino acids. TCRdb keeps only in-frame clones here, not all; method: immunoSEQ multiplex PCR. The sample lists a few hundred thousand clones; 93% were seen once. As for this clone: The antigen is unknown.

Time point given: blood from clinic visit 5 months post-surgery; TSC patient then seizure free. The sample was peripheral blood, taken approximately 5 months after surgery. The V call is TRBV19, the J call TRBJ2-7; D is tentatively TRBD1 or TRBD2 (5 bases each). The receptor was isolated from a boy in the first two years of life with tuberous sclerosis and intractable seizures. In DNA, the CDR3 is TGTGCCAGTAGTCCCCCGGGACACGAGCAGTACTTC. Protein sequence: CASSPPGHEQYF.